This T cell receptor beta chain was obtained from a study of blood T cell repertoires in COVID-19. Study processing details: Reference gene primer amplification in the assay estimated nucleated cell counts. Profiled with immunoSEQ multiplex PCR; TCRdb holds only in-frame clones, not every one. Clonal size and the V and J genes are those of that table, whereas D and trimming came from the DNA. The sample lists approximately 330,000 clones; roughly 89% were seen once. V was pared by 5 bases and J by 6 bases, with 14 bases between. CDR1 is MNHEY and CDR2 is SMNVEV in the germline V gene (reference sequence). The CDR3 contains 13 residues.

Material: peripheral blood. The source is a man aged 30 to 45 with COVID-19, enrolled during active disease. The rearrangement joins TRBV27 to TRBJ2-7, with a possible D match to TRBD1 (5 bases). The CDR3 DNA follows: TGTGCCAGCAGTATACTCCAGGGCTTCGAGCAGTACTTC. Protein product: CASSILQGFEQYF.